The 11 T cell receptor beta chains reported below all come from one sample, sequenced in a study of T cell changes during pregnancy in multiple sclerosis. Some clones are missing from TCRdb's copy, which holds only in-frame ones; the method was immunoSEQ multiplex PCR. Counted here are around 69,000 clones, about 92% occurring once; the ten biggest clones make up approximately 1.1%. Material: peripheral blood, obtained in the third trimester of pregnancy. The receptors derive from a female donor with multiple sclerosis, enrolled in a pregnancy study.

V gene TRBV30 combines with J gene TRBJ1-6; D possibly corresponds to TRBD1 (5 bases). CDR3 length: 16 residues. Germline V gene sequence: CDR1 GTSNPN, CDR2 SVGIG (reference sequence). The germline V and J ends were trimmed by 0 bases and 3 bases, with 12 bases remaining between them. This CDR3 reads CAWSVYGTDYNSPLHF. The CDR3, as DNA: TGTGCCTGGAGTGTTTATGGGACTGACTATAATTCACCCCTCCACTTT.

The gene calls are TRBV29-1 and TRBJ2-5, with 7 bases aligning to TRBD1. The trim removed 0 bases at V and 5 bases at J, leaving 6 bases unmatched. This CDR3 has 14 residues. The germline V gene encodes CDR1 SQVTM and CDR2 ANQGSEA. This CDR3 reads CSVEEGTAPETQYF. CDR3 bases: TGCAGCGTTGAAGAGGGGACAGCTCCGGAGACCCAGTACTTC.

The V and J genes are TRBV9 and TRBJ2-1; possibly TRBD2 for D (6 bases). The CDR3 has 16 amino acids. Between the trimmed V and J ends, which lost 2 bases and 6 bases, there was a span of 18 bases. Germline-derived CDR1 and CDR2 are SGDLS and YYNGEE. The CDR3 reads CASSVAGTPGLNEQFF. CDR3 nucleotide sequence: TGTGCCAGCAGCGTCGCTGGGACTCCCGGCCTCAATGAGCAGTTCTTC.

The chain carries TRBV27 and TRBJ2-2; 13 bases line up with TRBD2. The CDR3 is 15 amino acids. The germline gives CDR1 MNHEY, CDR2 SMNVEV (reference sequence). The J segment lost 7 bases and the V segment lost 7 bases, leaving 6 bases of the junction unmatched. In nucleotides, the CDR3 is TGTGCCAGCAAGGGACTAGCGGGAAAACACGGGGAGCTGTTTTTT. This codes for CASKGLAGKHGELFF.

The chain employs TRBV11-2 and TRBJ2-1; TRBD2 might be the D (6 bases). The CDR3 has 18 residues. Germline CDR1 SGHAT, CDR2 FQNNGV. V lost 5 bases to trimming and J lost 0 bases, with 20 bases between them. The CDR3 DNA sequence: TGTGCCAGCAGCCATTGGGTACTAGCCTCTCTCTCCTACAATGAGCAGTTCTTC. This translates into CASSHWVLASLSYNEQFF.

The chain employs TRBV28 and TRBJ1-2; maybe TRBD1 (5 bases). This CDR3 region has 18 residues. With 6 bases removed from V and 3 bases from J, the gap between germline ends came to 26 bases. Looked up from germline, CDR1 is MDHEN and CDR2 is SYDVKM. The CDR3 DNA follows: TGTGCCAGCAGGGATTCGATTGGAGGGGTAGAAGGATACTATGGCTACACCTTC. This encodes CASRDSIGGVEGYYGYTF.

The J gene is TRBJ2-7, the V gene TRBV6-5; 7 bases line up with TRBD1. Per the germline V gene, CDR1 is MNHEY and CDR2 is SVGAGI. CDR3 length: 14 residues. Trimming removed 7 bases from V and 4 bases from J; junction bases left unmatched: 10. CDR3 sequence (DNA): TGTGCCAGCACCTCCCCGGACAGGAGTTACGAGCAGTACTTC. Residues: CASTSPDRSYEQYF.

CDR3 nucleotide sequence: TGTGCCAGCAGCGGCGGCGGGGGGGCGGGCGGCTATGGCTACACCTTC. It specifies CASSGGGGAGGYGYTF. The V and J genes are TRBV5-6 and TRBJ1-2, with D perhaps TRBD1 (6 bases). CDR1 and CDR2 from the germline V gene are SGHDT and YYEEEE. CDR3 length: 16 residues. With 4 bases removed from V and 4 bases from J, the gap between germline ends came to 20 bases.

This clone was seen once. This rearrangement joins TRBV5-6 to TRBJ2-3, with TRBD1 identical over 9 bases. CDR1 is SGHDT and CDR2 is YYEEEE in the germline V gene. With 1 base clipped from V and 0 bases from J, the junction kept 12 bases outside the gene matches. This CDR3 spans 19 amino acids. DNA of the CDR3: TGTGCCAGCAGCTTGAAGGGGGACAGGGCCTTTTTTAGCACAGATACGCAGTATTTT. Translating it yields CASSLKGDRAFFSTDTQYF. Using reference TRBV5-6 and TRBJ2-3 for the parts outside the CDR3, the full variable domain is DAGVTQSPTHLIKTRGQQVTLRCSPKSGHDTVSWYQQALGQGPQFIFQYYEEEERQRGNFPDRFSGHQFPNYSSELNVNALLLGDSALYLCASSLKGDRAFFSTDTQYFGPGTRLTVL.

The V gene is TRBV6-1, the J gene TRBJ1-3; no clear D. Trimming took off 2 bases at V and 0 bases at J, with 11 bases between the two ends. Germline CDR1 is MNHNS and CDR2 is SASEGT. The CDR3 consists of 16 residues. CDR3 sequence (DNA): TGTGCCAGCAGTGAAAATGTCCTGAGCTCTGGAAACACCATATATTTT. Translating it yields CASSENVLSSGNTIYF.

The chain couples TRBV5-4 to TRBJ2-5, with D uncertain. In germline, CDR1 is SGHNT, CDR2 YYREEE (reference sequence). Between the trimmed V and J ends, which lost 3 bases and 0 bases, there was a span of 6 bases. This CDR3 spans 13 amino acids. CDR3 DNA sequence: TGTGCCAGCAGCTCCCAGTACCAAGAGACCCAGTACTTC. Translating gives CASSSQYQETQYF.